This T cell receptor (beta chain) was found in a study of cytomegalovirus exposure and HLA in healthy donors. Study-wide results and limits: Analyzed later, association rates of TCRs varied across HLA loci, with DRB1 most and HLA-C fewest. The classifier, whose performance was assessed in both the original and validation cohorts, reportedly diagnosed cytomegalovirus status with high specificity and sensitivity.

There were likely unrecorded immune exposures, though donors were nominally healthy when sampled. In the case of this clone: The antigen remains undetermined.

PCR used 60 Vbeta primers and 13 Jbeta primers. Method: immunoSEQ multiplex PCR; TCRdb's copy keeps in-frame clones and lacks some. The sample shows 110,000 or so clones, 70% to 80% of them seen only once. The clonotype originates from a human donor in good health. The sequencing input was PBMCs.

The CDR3 region has the DNA TGTGCCAGCAAGCCCAGCGGACGTGGGAACACAGATACGCAGTATTTT. Translating gives CASKPSGRGNTDTQYF. The genes are TRBV27 and TRBJ2-3; D might be TRBD2 (5 bases). From germline, CDR1 is MNHEY and CDR2 SMNVEV (reference sequence). The V end was cut by 7 bases, the J end by 2 bases, with 19 bases between. There are 16 residues in the CDR3.